This T cell receptor beta chain came from a study of T cells in Graves' hyperthyroidism and ophthalmopathy. This clonotype has ten or more counts. RNA transcripts yielded amplified TCR beta CDR3 regions. The study used the HTBI primer set for a first-round RT-PCR of the TCR CDR3. TCRdb re-analysed the multiplex PCR reads in MiXCR, keeping a single row per CDR3 protein. The sample holds 500,000 to 800,000 distinct CDR3 sequences, around 13% seen once. V was clipped by 3 bases and J by 3 bases; unmatched bases: 5. The CDR3 spans 15 residues. CDR1 is SGDLS, CDR2 YYNGEE, per germline. This receptor was identified in a woman aged 45-60 years with Graves' ophthalmopathy. Sequences were obtained from blood. The gene calls are TRBV9 and TRBJ2-7; 11 positions match TRBD2. The CDR3 loop reads CASSAGLAVIYEQYF. The CDR3 region has the DNA TGTGCCAGCAGCGCGGGACTAGCGGTGATCTACGAGCAGTACTTC.